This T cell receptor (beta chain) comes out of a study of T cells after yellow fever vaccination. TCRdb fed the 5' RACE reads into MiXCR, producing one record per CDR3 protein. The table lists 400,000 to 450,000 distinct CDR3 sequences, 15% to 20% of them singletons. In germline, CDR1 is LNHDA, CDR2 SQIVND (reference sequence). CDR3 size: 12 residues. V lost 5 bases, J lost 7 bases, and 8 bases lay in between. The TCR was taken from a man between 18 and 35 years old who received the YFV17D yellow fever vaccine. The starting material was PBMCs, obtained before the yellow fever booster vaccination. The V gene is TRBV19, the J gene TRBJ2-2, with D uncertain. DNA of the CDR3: TGTGCCAGTAGTCTTCAAATCGGGGAGCTGTTTTTT. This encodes CASSLQIGELFF.